The 5 T cell receptor beta chains below were found in one sample sequenced in a study of Ad26.COV2.S vaccination and SARS-CoV-2 variants (dated by TCRdb to about 2021). Library generation was performed with the immunoSEQ multiplex PCR assay. TCRdb obtained this table from immuneACCESS and retained in-frame rearrangements with V and J assigned. These tables miss some clones; where compared with another copy, unresolved V genes account for less than half of the shortfall, and the remainder is unexplained. Counted in this sample were about 240,000 clones; 70% to 90% of them appeared once. Around 10% of the sample comes from the top ten. The meaning of the sample's treatment or condition label: some 20 received Ad26.COV2.S at low or high dose, single or two shots; about 5 received placebo; per-sample allocation not given. Repertoires of vaccine and placebo recipients were sequenced from samples taken on day 63 after the first injection.

The sample consisted of peripheral blood, taken in a trial of Ad26.COV2.S vaccine versus placebo. Source of these receptors: a person aged 18-65 years who received the Ad26.COV2.S COVID-19 vaccine or a placebo.

CDR3 protein: CASSWGTVVNEKLFF. In DNA, the CDR3 is TGTGCCAGCAGCTGGGGAACGGTGGTTAATGAAAAACTGTTTTTT. V usage is TRBV11-2 and J usage is TRBJ1-4; unclear D gene. The V end was cut by 4 bases, the J end by 4 bases, with 13 bases between. The CDR3 is 15 residues long. Per the germline V gene, CDR1 is SGHAT and CDR2 is FQNNGV.

The chain is built from TRBV7-2 and TRBJ2-3; 8 bases are shared with TRBD2. Per germline, CDR1 SGHTA and CDR2 FQGNSA. The ends lost 7 bases at V and 0 bases at J; junction bases unmatched: 3. The CDR3 runs to 14 residues. CDR3 bases: TGTGCCAGCATGGTAGCGGGGAGCACAGATACGCAGTATTTT. This translates into CASMVAGSTDTQYF.

The chain is built from TRBV2 and TRBJ2-1, with 10 bases that match TRBD2. Germline CDR1 and CDR2: SNHLY and FYNNEI. Losses at the gene ends were 7 bases for V and 0 bases for J; bases not matched to a gene: 3. The CDR3 consists of 15 residues. The CDR3 is CASKASGSSYNEQFF. DNA of the CDR3: TGTGCCAGCAAAGCTAGCGGGAGCTCCTACAATGAGCAGTTCTTC.

This chain links TRBV4-3 with TRBJ2-1; perhaps D is TRBD1 or TRBD2 (5 bases each). Germline-derived CDR1 and CDR2 are LGHNA and YSLEER. With 4 bases removed from V and 0 bases from J, the gap between germline ends came to 13 bases. The CDR3 has 16 residues. CDR3 residues: CASSRGGGPSYNEQFF. CDR3 coding DNA: TGCGCCAGCAGCCGGGGTGGGGGACCCTCCTACAATGAGCAGTTCTTC.

This chain joins TRBV18 and TRBJ1-1; TRBD1 matches at 11 bases. The CDR3 loop spans 16 amino acids. Germline CDR1 reads KGHSH; CDR2 reads LQKENI. V lost 2 bases, J lost 4 bases, and 6 bases stayed unmatched. CDR3 DNA sequence: TGTGCCAGCTCACCAGGAGGACAGGGGGCGTCCACTGAAGCTTTCTTT. Translated: CASSPGGQGASTEAFF.